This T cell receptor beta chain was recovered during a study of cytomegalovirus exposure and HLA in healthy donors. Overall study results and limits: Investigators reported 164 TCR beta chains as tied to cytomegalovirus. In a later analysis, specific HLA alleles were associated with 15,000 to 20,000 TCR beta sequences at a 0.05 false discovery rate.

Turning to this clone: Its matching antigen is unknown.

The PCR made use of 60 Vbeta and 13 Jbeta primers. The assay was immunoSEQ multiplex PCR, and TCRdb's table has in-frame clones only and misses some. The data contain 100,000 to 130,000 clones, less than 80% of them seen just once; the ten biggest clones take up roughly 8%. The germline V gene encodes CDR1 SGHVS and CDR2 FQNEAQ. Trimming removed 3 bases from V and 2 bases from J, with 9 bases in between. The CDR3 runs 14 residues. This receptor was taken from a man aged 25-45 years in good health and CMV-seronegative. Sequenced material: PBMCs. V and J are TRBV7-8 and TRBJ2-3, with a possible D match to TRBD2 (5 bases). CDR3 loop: CASSFRGDTDTQYF. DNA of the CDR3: TGTGCCAGCAGCTTCCGGGGAGACACAGATACGCAGTATTTT.